These 22 T cell receptor beta chains originate from one sample sequenced in a study of response to subunit inactivated influenza vaccine. MiXCR was run by TCRdb on the RT-PCR reads, yielding one entry per CDR3 protein. Here the sample spans 300,000 to 350,000 distinct CDR3 sequences, about 20% being singletons. The specimen comprised PBMCs from blood, sampled 21 months after vaccination. The origin of the receptors is a man aged 50 to 69 who received an inactivated influenza vaccine.

This clonotype was counted a few times. The chain recombines TRBV2 with TRBJ2-1; D is possibly TRBD1 (6 bases). This CDR3 has 12 amino acids. The germline CDR1 and CDR2 sequences are SNHLY and FYNNEI. V was pared by 5 bases and J by 9 bases, with 11 bases between. CDR3 amino acids: CASSRIGGEQFF. The CDR3 nucleotides read TGTGCCAGCAGTAGAATAGGGGGTGAGCAGTTCTTC.

J is TRBJ2-3 and V is TRBV20-1, with D possibly being TRBD1 or TRBD2 (5 bases each). V dropped 1 base and J dropped 0 bases, with 8 bases sitting between them. CDR1 and CDR2 from the germline V gene are DFQATT and SNEGSKA (reference sequence). The CDR3 contains 14 residues. The DNA for the CDR3 is TGCAGTGCTAGAGGTGGGGGTAGCACAGATACGCAGTATTTT. Translation gives CSARGGGSTDTQYF.

V gene TRBV19 combines with J gene TRBJ2-7; unclear D gene. V was shortened by 3 bases and J by 0 bases, with 18 bases between the two germline ends. Looked up from germline, CDR1 is LNHDA and CDR2 is SQIVND (reference sequence). This CDR3 is built from 17 residues. In nucleotides, the CDR3 is TGTGCCAGTAGTATTGGTAGCCCAGGCTTGAACTCCTACGAGCAGTACTTC. It specifies CASSIGSPGLNSYEQYF. Variable domain in full (rest from reference TRBV19 and TRBJ2-7): DGGITQSPKYLFRKEGQNVTLSCEQNLNHDAMYWYRQDPGQGLRLIYYSQIVNDFQKGDIAEGYSVSREKKESFPLTVTSAQKNPTAFYLCASSIGSPGLNSYEQYFGPGTRLTVT.

The rearrangement joins TRBV3-1 to TRBJ2-1; 7 bases fit TRBD2. The V and J ends lost 6 bases and 5 bases, in that order; junction bases with no gene match: 7. Germline assignment: CDR1 LGHDT and CDR2 YNNKEL (reference sequence). The length of the CDR3 is 14 residues. CDR3 sequence reads: CASRARAGDNEQFF. The CDR3 DNA is TGTGCCAGCAGGGCGAGGGCGGGGGACAATGAGCAGTTCTTC.

J is TRBJ1-1 and V is TRBV7-2; possibly TRBD1 for D (6 bases). Germline V lookup: CDR1 SGHTA, CDR2 FQGNSA. The CDR3 has 15 amino acids. Trimming removed 8 bases from V and 1 base from J, with 17 bases in between. CDR3 sequence: CASGSRTGRNTEAFF. CDR3 in DNA: TGTGCCAGCGGCTCTCGAACAGGGAGGAACACTGAAGCTTTCTTT.

This clonotype was counted a few times. The chain links TRBV28 to TRBJ2-3; a possible D gene is TRBD1 (5 bases). The CDR3 spans 15 residues. From germline, CDR1 is MDHEN and CDR2 SYDVKM. Between the trimmed V and J ends, which lost 6 bases and 2 bases, there was a span of 15 bases. CDR3 DNA sequence: TGTGCCAGCAGATCCTCTGGGGCAGACACAGATACGCAGTATTTT. It encodes CASRSSGADTDTQYF.

This clonotype was counted ten times or more. This chain links TRBV12-3 or TRBV12-4 with TRBJ1-1; 8 bases match TRBD1. The CDR3 extends over 14 amino acids. J lost 0 bases, V lost 5 bases, and 2 bases had no gene match. This CDR3 is CASSRDRLNTEAFF. CDR3 nucleotides: TGTGCCAGCAGTAGGGACAGGTTGAACACTGAAGCTTTCTTT.

The V and J genes are TRBV14 and TRBJ1-2; 7 bases are shared with TRBD1. Germline CDR1 SGHDN, CDR2 FVKESK. Trimming took 4 bases from V and 10 from J; bases not matched to a gene: 6. The length of the CDR3 is 12 residues. CDR3 loop: CASSPDRIDYTF. The CDR3 DNA is TGTGCCAGCAGCCCGGACAGGATCGACTACACCTTC. Full variable domain (outside the CDR3, taken from reference TRBV14 and TRBJ1-2): EAGVTQFPSHSVIEKGQTVTLRCDPISGHDNLYWYRRVMGKEIKFLLHFVKESKQDESGMPNNRFLAERTGGTYSTLKVQPAELEDSGVYFCASSPDRIDYTFGSGTRLTVV.

This clonotype was detected only a few times. The chain has TRBV15 and TRBJ2-7, with 12 positions matching TRBD2. V was clipped by 2 bases and J by 6 bases; unmatched bases: 5. Germline V gene data show CDR1 as LNHNV and CDR2 as YYDKDF (reference sequence). The CDR3 runs 15 residues. The CDR3 here is CATSRRLAGAAEQYF. DNA of the CDR3: TGTGCCACCAGCAGAAGACTAGCGGGAGCAGCCGAGCAGTACTTC.

The chain carries TRBV7-2 and TRBJ2-7, with a weak D call TRBD1 (6 bases). Germline values: CDR1 SGHTA, CDR2 FQGNSA. This CDR3 is 16 amino acids long. V was clipped by 5 bases and J by 1 base, with 18 bases between them. CDR3 in DNA: TGTGCCAGCAGCCGGAGTGGAGCAGGGGTATCCTACGAGCAGTACTTC. Residues: CASSRSGAGVSYEQYF.

This clonotype occurred many times. This sequence joins TRBV20-1 and TRBJ1-1; 7 bases are a match to TRBD1. J lost 4 bases, V lost 0 bases, and 8 bases had no gene match. The germline gives CDR1 DFQATT, CDR2 SNEGSKA (reference sequence). This CDR3 has 15 amino acids. The CDR3 DNA sequence: TGCAGTGCTAGAGATCGAGGGGACAGCGGCACTGAAGCTTTCTTT. It encodes CSARDRGDSGTEAFF.

This clonotype was observed a few times. The chain carries TRBV4-3 and TRBJ1-2; D unclear. This CDR3 comprises 19 residues. Germline-derived CDR1 and CDR2 are LGHNA and YSLEER. Trimming left V 4 bases short and J 4 bases short, with 28 bases between. CDR3 sequence reads: CASSLSAHSPSSRTYGYTF. The CDR3 coding sequence is TGCGCCAGCAGCCTCAGCGCCCACTCGCCTAGCAGCCGAACCTATGGCTACACCTTC.

This clonotype has more than one count but fewer than ten. The gene calls are TRBV4-1 and TRBJ1-5; possible D gene TRBD1, 5 bases. V lost 3 bases and J lost 6, with 15 bases in between. Germline V gene sequence: CDR1 MGHRA, CDR2 YSYEKL. This CDR3 contains 15 residues. CDR3 bases: TGCGCCAGCAGCCAGTCCGGGACCCAAGGTCAGCCCCAGCATTTT. Residues: CASSQSGTQGQPQHF.

In this sample, this clonotype turned up a few times. CDR3 protein: CSAARGTGSTEAFF. Written as DNA, the CDR3 is TGCAGTGCAGCTAGGGGGACAGGGTCCACTGAAGCTTTCTTT. The chain employs TRBV20-1 and TRBJ1-1, with 9 bases matching TRBD1. V gave up 6 bases and J gave up 4 bases; unmatched junction bases: 9. The CDR3 runs to 14 residues. Germline lookup yields CDR1 DFQATT and CDR2 SNEGSKA (reference sequence).

The chain has TRBV4-2 and TRBJ2-7; 10 nucleotides match TRBD2. V shed 1 base, J shed 3 bases, and the junction held 9 bases outside the gene matches. From germline, CDR1 is LGHNA and CDR2 YNFKEQ. The CDR3 contains 17 residues. The CDR3 here is CASSQVISGGISYEQYF. CDR3 nucleotides: TGTGCCAGCAGCCAAGTCATTAGCGGGGGGATTAGCTACGAGCAGTACTTC.

The chain joins TRBV20-1 to TRBJ2-1, with a weak D call TRBD2 (6 bases). The CDR3 contains 14 residues. CDR1 is DFQATT and CDR2 is SNEGSKA in the germline V gene (reference sequence). Deletions cut 1 base from V and 3 bases from J, with 10 bases between. The CDR3 DNA reads as TGCAGTGCTAGAGCCGGGACTGACTACAATGAGCAGTTCTTC. Protein sequence: CSARAGTDYNEQFF.

The chain carries TRBV7-9 and TRBJ2-7, with D perhaps TRBD1 (6 bases). Trimming took 5 bases from V and 3 from J, leaving 20 bases between them. Germline lookup yields CDR1 SEHNR and CDR2 FQNEAQ (reference sequence). This CDR3 is 16 amino acids long. CDR3 bases: TGTGCCAGCAGCCCTACCTACAGGGCTCCCTACTACGAGCAGTACTTC. Amino acid sequence: CASSPTYRAPYYEQYF.

This clonotype was seen a handful of times. The J gene is TRBJ1-5, the V gene TRBV2; TRBD1 matches 9 bases. The CDR3 sequence is 16 residues long. V gave up 4 bases and J gave up 0 bases; unmatched junction bases: 4. Germline V gives CDR1 SNHLY, CDR2 FYNNEI. The CDR3 nucleotides are TGTGCCAGCAGTGCCCGGACAGGGGCTAGCAATCAGCCCCAGCATTTT. Translating it yields CASSARTGASNQPQHF.

CDR3 bases: TGCGCCAGCAGCTTGCCGGGAGTGGCGGTAGGTTACAATGAGCAGTTCTTC. Protein: CASSLPGVAVGYNEQFF. The chain joins TRBV5-1 to TRBJ2-1, with D perhaps matching TRBD2 (6 bases). Germline V CDR1 and CDR2: SGHRS, YFSETQ. The V end was cut by 1 base, the J end by 4 bases, with 18 bases between. The CDR3 extends over 17 amino acids.

This clonotype has a handful of counts. The chain carries TRBV7-8 and TRBJ2-1, with 9 positions matching TRBD2. The CDR3 contains 19 residues. The J segment lost 4 bases and the V segment lost 5 bases, leaving 18 bases of the junction unmatched. Looked up from germline, CDR1 is SGHVS and CDR2 is FQNEAQ. For the CDR3, the DNA is TGTGCCAGCAGCCCCAGAGTAGCGGGAGAGATCCTTACTTACAATGAGCAGTTCTTC. It codes for CASSPRVAGEILTYNEQFF.

The genes are TRBV4-3 and TRBJ1-6, with D possibly TRBD1 on 5 matching bases. The V gene lost 0 bases and the J gene lost 6 bases, with 15 bases spanning the gap. The CDR3 is 17 residues long. The germline V gene encodes CDR1 LGHNA and CDR2 YSLEER. CDR3 DNA sequence: TGCGCCAGCAGCCAAGAATGGGAAGGGGCGAGTAATTCACCCCTCCACTTT. Encoded protein: CASSQEWEGASNSPLHF.

This clonotype was counted between two and nine times. This rearrangement joins TRBV5-1 to TRBJ1-2, with 7 positions matching TRBD1. J gave up 4 bases and V 0 bases, and 6 bases lay outside the gene matches. CDR3 length: 15 residues. Germline CDR1 is SGHRS and CDR2 is YFSETQ. For the CDR3, the DNA is TGCGCCAGCAGCTTGGGAGACAGGGCCCTCTATGGCTACACCTTC. As protein: CASSLGDRALYGYTF.